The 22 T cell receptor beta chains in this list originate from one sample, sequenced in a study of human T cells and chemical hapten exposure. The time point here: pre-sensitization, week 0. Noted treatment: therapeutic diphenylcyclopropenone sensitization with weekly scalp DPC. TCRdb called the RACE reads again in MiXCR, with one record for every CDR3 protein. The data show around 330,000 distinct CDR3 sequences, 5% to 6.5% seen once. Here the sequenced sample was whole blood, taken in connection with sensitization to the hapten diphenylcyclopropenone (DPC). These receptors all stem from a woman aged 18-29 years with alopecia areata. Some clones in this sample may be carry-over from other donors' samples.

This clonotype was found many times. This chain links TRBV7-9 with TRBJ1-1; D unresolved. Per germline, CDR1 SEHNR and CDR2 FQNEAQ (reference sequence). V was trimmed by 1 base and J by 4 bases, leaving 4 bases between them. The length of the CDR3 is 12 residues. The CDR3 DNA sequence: TGTGCCAGCAGCTTAGTGTCCACTGAAGCTTTCTTT. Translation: CASSLVSTEAFF. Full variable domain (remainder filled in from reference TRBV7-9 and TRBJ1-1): DTGVSQNPRHKITKRGQNVTFRCDPISEHNRLYWYRQTLGQGPEFLTYFQNEAQLEKSRLLSDRFSAERPKGSFSTLEIQRTEQGDSAMYLCASSLVSTEAFFGQGTRLTVV.

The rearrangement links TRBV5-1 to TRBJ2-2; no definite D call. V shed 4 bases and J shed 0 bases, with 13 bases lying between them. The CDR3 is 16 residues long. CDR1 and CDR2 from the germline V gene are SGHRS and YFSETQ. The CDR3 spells CASSLGAVANTGELFF. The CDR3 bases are TGCGCCAGCAGCCTGGGTGCGGTCGCGAACACCGGGGAGCTGTTTTTT.

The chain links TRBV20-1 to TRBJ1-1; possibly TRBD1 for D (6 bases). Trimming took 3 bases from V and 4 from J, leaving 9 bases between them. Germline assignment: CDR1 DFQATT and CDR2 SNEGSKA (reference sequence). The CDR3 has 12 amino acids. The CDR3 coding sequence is TGCAGTGCTAGGTGGGGGCCCACTGAAGCTTTCTTT. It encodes CSARWGPTEAFF.

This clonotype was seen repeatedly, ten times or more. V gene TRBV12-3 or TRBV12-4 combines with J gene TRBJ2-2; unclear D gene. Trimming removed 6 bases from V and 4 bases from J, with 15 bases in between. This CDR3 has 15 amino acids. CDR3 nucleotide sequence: TGTGCCAGCAGACTTGAAAGGCGGAGCACCGGGGAGCTGTTTTTT. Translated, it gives CASRLERRSTGELFF.

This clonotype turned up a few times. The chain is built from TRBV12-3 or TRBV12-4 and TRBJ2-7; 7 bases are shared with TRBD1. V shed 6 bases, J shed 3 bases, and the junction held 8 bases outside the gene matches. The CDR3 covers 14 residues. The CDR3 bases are TGTGCCAGCAGCCCTTCGGCAGGGGGCTACGAGCAGTACTTC. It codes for CASSPSAGGYEQYF.

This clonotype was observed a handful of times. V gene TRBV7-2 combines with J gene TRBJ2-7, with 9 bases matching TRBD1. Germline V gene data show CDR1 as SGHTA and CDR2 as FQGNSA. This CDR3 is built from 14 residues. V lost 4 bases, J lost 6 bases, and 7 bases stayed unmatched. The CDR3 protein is CASSSGQGWGEQYF. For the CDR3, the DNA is TGTGCCAGCAGCTCGGGACAGGGATGGGGCGAGCAGTACTTC. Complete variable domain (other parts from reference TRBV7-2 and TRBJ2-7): GAGVSQSPSNKVTEKGKDVELRCDPISGHTALYWYRQSLGQGLEFLIYFQGNSAPDKSGLPSDRFSAERTGGSVSTLTIQRTQQEDSAVYLCASSSGQGWGEQYFGPGTRLTVT.

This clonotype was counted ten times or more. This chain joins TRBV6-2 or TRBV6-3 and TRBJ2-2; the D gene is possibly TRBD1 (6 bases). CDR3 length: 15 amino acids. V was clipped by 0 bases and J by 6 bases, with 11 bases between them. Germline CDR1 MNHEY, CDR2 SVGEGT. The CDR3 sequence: CASSYSWGPAGELFF. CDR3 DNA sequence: TGTGCCAGCAGTTACTCCTGGGGGCCCGCCGGGGAGCTGTTTTTT.

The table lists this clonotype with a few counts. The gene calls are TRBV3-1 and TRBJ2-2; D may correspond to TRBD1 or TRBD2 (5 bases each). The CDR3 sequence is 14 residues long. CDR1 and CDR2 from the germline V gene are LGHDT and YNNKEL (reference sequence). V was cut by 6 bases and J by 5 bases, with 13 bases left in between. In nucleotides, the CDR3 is TGTGCCAGCAGGGGTCCCAGGGAGACCGGGGAGCTGTTTTTT. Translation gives CASRGPRETGELFF.

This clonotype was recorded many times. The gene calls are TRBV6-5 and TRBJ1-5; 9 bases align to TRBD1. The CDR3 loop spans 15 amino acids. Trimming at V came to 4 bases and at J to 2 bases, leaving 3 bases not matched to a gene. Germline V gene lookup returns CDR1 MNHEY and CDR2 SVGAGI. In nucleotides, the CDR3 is TGTGCCAGCAGTTCCAGGACAGGGGGCAATCAGCCCCAGCATTTT. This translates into CASSSRTGGNQPQHF.

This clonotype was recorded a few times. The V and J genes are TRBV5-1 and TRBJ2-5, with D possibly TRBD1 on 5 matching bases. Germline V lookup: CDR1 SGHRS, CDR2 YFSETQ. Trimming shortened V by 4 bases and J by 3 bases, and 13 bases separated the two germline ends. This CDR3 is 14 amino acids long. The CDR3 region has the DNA TGCGCCAGCAGCACAGGCCCTGGGGAAGAGACCCAGTACTTC. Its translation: CASSTGPGEETQYF.

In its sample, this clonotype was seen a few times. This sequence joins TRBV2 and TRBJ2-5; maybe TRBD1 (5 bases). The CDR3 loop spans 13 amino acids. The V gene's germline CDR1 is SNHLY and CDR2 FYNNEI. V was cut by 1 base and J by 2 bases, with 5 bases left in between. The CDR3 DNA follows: TGTGCCAGCAGTGAAGAGGGGCAAGAGACCCAGTACTTC. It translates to CASSEEGQETQYF.

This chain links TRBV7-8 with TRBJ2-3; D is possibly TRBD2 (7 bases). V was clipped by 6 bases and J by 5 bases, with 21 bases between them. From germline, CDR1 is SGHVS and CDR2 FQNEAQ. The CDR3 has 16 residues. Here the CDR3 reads CASSLAPGGRIDTQYF. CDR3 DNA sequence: TGTGCCAGCAGTCTCGCCCCGGGGGGCCGGATAGATACGCAGTATTTT.

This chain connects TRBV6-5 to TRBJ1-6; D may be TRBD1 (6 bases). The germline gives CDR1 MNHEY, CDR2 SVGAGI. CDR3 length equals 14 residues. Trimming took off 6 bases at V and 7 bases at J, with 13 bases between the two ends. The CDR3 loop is CASRTGGENSPLHF. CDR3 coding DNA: TGTGCCAGCAGAACCGGGGGCGAGAATTCACCCCTCCACTTT.

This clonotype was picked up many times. The CDR3 sequence: CASSPPAGELFF. The DNA for the CDR3 is TGTGCCAGCAGCCCCCCCGCCGGGGAGCTGTTTTTT. The chain recombines TRBV7-9 with TRBJ2-2; D is uncertain. The V end was cut by 5 bases, the J end by 6 bases, with 7 bases between. This CDR3 has 12 residues. Germline CDR1 and CDR2: SEHNR and FQNEAQ (reference sequence).

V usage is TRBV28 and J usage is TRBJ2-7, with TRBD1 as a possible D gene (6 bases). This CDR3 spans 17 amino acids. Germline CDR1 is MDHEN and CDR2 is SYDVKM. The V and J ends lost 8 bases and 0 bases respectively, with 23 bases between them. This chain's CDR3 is CASPPHRAQTYSYEQYF. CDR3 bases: TGTGCCAGCCCCCCACACAGGGCCCAAACTTACTCCTACGAGCAGTACTTC.

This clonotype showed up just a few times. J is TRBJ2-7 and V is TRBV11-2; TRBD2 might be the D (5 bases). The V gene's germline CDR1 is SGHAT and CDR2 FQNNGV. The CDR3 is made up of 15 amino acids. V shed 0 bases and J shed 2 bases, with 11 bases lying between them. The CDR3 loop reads CASSLDPGLPYEQYF. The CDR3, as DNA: TGTGCCAGCAGCTTAGACCCGGGGTTGCCCTACGAGCAGTACTTC. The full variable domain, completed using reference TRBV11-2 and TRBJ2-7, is EAGVAQSPRYKIIEKRQSVAFWCNPISGHATLYWYQQILGQGPKLLIQFQNNGVVDDSQLPKDRFSAERLKGVDSTLKIQPAKLEDSAVYLCASSLDPGLPYEQYFGPGTRLTVT.

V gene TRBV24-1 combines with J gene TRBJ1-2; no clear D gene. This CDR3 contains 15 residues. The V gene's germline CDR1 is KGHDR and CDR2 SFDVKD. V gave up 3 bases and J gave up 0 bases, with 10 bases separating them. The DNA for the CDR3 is TGTGCCACCAGTGATACGGGGTTGGCTAACTATGGCTACACCTTC. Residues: CATSDTGLANYGYTF.

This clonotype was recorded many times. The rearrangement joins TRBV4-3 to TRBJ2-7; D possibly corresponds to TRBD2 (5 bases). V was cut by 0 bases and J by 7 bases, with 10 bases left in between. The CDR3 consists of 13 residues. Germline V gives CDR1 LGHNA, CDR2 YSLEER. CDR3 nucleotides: TGCGCCAGCAGCCAAGAGCTGACGGGAGAGCAGTACTTC. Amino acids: CASSQELTGEQYF.

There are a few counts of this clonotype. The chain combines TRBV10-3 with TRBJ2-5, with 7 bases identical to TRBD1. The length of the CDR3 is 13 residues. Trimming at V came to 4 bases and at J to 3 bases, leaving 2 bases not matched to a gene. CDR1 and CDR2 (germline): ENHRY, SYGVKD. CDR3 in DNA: TGTGCCATCAGTGTCCAGGGGGAAGAGACCCAGTACTTC. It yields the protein CAISVQGEETQYF.

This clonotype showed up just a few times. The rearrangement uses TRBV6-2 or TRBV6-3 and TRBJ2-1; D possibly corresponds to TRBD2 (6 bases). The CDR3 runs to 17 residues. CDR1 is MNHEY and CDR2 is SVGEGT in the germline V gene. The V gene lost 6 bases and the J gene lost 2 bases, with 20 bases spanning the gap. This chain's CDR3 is CASSQAPLRLAYNEQFF. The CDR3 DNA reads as TGTGCCAGCAGCCAAGCGCCTCTCCGACTAGCCTACAATGAGCAGTTCTTC.

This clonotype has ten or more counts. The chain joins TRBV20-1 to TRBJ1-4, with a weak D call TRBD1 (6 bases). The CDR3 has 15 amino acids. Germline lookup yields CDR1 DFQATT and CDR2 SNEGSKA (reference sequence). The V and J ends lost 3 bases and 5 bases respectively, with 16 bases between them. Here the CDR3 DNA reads TGCAGTGCTAGGCCCACAGGGTTCGGGAATGAAAAACTGTTTTTT. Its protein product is CSARPTGFGNEKLFF.

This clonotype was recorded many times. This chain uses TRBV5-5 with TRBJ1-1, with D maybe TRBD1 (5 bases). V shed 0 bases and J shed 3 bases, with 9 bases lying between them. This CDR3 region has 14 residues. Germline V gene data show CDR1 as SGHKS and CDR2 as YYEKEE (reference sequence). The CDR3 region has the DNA TGTGCCAGCAGCTTGGGGGGCCGGCACACTGAAGCTTTCTTT. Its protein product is CASSLGGRHTEAFF.